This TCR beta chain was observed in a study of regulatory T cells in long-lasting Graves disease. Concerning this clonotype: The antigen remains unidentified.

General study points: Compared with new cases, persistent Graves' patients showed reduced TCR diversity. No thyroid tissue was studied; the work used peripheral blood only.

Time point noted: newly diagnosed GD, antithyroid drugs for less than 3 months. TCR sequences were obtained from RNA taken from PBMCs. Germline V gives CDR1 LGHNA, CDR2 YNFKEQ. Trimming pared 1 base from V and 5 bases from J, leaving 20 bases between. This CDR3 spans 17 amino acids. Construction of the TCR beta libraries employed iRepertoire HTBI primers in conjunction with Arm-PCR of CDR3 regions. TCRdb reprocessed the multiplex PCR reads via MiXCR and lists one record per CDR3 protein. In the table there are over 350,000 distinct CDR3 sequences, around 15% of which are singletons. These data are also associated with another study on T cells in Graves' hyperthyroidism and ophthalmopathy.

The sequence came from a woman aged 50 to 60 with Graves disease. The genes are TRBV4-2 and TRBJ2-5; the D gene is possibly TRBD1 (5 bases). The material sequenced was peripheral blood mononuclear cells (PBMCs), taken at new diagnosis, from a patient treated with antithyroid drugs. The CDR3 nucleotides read TGTGCCAGCAGCCAAGGACAGCAGGTGAGGAGCCTGGAGACCCAGTACTTC. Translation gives CASSQGQQVRSLETQYF.